This T cell receptor (beta chain) was captured in a study of cytomegalovirus exposure and HLA in healthy donors. Study-level findings and limits: Listed as cytomegalovirus-associated were about 160 TCR beta chains. The majority of CMV-associated TCR beta chains were reported as apparently HLA-restricted in a later analysis. A later examination showed that TCR association rates differed by HLA locus, with DRB1 most and HLA-C fewest.

This clone has only a few counts. The antigen is not known. PCR involved 60 Vbeta and 13 Jbeta primers. Produced via immunoSEQ multiplex PCR; TCRdb's table is partial and in-frame only. The repertoire holds around 120,000 clones, with 80% as singletons. The germline gives CDR1 SQVTM, CDR2 ANQGSEA. The CDR3 runs 13 residues. Losses at the gene ends were 6 bases for V and 5 bases for J; bases not matched to a gene: 9. The sequencing sample was made of PBMCs. The sequence was obtained from a female donor in good health and CMV-seropositive. This sequence joins TRBV29-1 and TRBJ1-1, with 7 bases fitting TRBD1. The CDR3 is CSVAGTEGTEAFF. CDR3 bases: TGCAGCGTCGCCGGGACAGAGGGGACTGAAGCTTTCTTT.